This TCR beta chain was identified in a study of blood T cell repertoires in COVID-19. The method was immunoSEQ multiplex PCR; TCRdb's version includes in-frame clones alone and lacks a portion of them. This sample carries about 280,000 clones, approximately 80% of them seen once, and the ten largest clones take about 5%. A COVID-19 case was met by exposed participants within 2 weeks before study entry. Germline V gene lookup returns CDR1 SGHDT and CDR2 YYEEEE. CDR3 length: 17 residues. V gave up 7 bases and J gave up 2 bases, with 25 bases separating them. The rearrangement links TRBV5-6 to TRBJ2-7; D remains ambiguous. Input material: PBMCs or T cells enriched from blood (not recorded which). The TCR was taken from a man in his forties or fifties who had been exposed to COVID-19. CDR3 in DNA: TGTGCCAGCGTGACTCTGCAACCCGATCCATTGACCTACGAGCAGTACTTC. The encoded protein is CASVTLQPDPLTYEQYF. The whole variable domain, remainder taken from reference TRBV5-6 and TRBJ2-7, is DAGVTQSPTHLIKTRGQQVTLRCSPKSGHDTVSWYQQALGQGPQFIFQYYEEEERQRGNFPDRFSGHQFPNYSSELNVNALLLGDSALYLCASVTLQPDPLTYEQYFGPGTRLTVT.